A selection of T cell receptor beta chains follows, all from one sample in a study of blood T cells in healthy people across ages. TCRdb reprocessed the 5' RACE reads via MiXCR and lists one record per CDR3 protein. The sample consists of approximately 2,000,000 distinct CDR3 sequences, about two fifths of them appearing once. Sequencing was done on a sample of blood. The receptors were gathered from a human donor in good health. CDR3s leave out the opening cysteine and the closing phenylalanine or tryptophan. The order of the fields is V gene, CDR3 protein.

V: TRBV7-6; CDR3: ASSLGGSGNTEAF
V: TRBV5-1; CDR3: ASSYQGEGELF
V: TRBV5-1; CDR3: ASSLALSGNDGYT
V: TRBV7-9; CDR3: ASSPSVLYGYT
V: TRBV4-2; CDR3: ASSQVRGSNYEQY
V: TRBV7-2; CDR3: ASSSTGRYEQY
V: TRBV20-1; CDR3: SAREGRQYEKLF
V: TRBV20-1; CDR3: SASTGKETQY
V: TRBV2; CDR3: ASSGGLGGYGYT
V: TRBV29-1; CDR3: SVVLQLSSYEQY
V: TRBV5-1; CDR3: ASRISSTNEKLF
V: TRBV20-1; CDR3: SAGGVNEQF
V: TRBV4-2; CDR3: ASSQVRDEGYT
V: TRBV4-1; CDR3: ASSHTPGTEAATQY
V: TRBV28; CDR3: ASSFTGVRNQPQH
V: TRBV28; CDR3: ASSHDLVGWHTQY
V: TRBV20-1; CDR3: STGSDPVSGANVLT
V: TRBV20-1; CDR3: SAREDRGVETQY
V: TRBV28; CDR3: ASSFSQRPMNTEAF
V: TRBV6-2/TRBV6-3; CDR3: ASGWVDGELF
V: TRBV6-5; CDR3: ASSFNRDRSYYGYT
V: TRBV10-3; CDR3: AISELGENEQF
V: TRBV7-3; CDR3: ASSSGVGEKLF
V: TRBV4-3; CDR3: ASSPHGQGIVSPLH
V: TRBV7-8; CDR3: ASSNSGGVSTDTQY
V: TRBV28; CDR3: ASSFITGELF
V: TRBV6-5; CDR3: ASRRARDQPQH
V: TRBV4-2; CDR3: ANSHDPQGSGANVLT
V: TRBV6-1; CDR3: ASGMESGVPHTQY
V: TRBV15; CDR3: ATALGGEDTQY
V: TRBV12-3/TRBV12-4; CDR3: ASIPTGTNYGYT
V: TRBV3-1; CDR3: ASWAGLGSPLH
V: TRBV12-3/TRBV12-4; CDR3: AGSLRGKETQY
V: TRBV29-1; CDR3: SVRLRRGDIQY
V: TRBV5-1; CDR3: ASSKDGTGELF
V: TRBV6-2/TRBV6-3; CDR3: ASRKPKQASTRDEQF
V: TRBV7-6; CDR3: ASSLGQGIGEQY
V: TRBV15; CDR3: ATNAGLYTDTQY
V: TRBV7-8; CDR3: ASSSPRLPLH
V: TRBV6-5; CDR3: ASSYPGTDNEQF
V: TRBV7-2; CDR3: ASSLTSGGASPYVEQF
V: TRBV4-3; CDR3: ASSQEGGSAQY
V: TRBV6-2/TRBV6-3; CDR3: ASSADSLSSYEQY
V: TRBV4-3; CDR3: ASSQLRGLIGAQY
V: TRBV6-5; CDR3: ASSYLPSVSIADTQY
V: TRBV6-1; CDR3: ASSTGTGNEKLF
V: TRBV14; CDR3: ASSQSPTGSQETQY
V: TRBV4-1; CDR3: ASSQDPSPYGYT
V: TRBV11-2; CDR3: ASRSISTSTDTQY
V: TRBV29-1; CDR3: SATGTGGDEQY
V: TRBV4-2; CDR3: ASSQGSGPVTQY
V: TRBV20-1; CDR3: SASILLVEETQY
V: TRBV12-3/TRBV12-4; CDR3: ASSPYTDRALAGYT
V: TRBV6-1; CDR3: ASRDDGRLYEQY
V: TRBV28; CDR3: ATAHRDTPYGYT
V: TRBV3-1; CDR3: ASSQAGEFEAF
V: TRBV9; CDR3: ASSVSGSYYGYT
V: TRBV20-1; CDR3: SASRGRQPQH
V: TRBV12-3/TRBV12-4; CDR3: ASSAAGDYEQY